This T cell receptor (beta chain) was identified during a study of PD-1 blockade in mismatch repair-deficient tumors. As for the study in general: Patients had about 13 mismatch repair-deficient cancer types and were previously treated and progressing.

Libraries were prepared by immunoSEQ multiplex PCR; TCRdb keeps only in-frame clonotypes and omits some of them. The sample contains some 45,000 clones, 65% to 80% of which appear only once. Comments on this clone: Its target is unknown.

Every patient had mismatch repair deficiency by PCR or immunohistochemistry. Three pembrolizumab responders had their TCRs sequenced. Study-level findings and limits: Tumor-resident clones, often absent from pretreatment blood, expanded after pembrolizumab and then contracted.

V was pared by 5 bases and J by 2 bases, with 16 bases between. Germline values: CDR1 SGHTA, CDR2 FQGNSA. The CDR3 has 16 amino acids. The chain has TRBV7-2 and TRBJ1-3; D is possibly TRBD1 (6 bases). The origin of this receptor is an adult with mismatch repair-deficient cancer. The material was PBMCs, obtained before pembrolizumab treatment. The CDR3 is CASSKGGGRAGNTIYF. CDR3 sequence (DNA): TGTGCCAGCAGCAAAGGAGGGGGTAGGGCTGGAAACACCATATATTTT.